The 14 T cell receptor beta chains below come from one sample, sequenced in a study of response to subunit inactivated influenza vaccine. TCRdb itself ran the RT-PCR reads through MiXCR, one entry per CDR3 protein. Of hundreds of thousands of distinct CDR3 sequences in the sample, approximately 13% were seen once. This material consisted of PBMCs from blood, taken more than 35 days after vaccination. The receptors were gathered from a man aged 50-60 years who received an inactivated influenza vaccine.

The rearrangement links TRBV20-1 to TRBJ1-6; no clear D. This CDR3 is 17 amino acids long. Germline CDR1 is DFQATT and CDR2 is SNEGSKA (reference sequence). V lost 3 bases to trimming and J lost 8 bases, with 23 bases between them. This CDR3 is CSARHENRAGLDSPLHF. The CDR3 nucleotides read TGCAGTGCTAGGCACGAAAACCGCGCAGGATTAGATTCACCCCTCCACTTT.

This rearrangement joins TRBV2 to TRBJ2-1, with TRBD2 matching over 15 bases. This CDR3 is 17 amino acids long. V shed 5 bases, J shed 7 bases, and the junction held 9 bases outside the gene matches. Per germline, CDR1 SNHLY and CDR2 FYNNEI. This CDR3 is CASSQPAGTSGRNEQFF. Here the CDR3 DNA reads TGTGCCAGCAGTCAACCCGCCGGGACTAGCGGGAGGAATGAGCAGTTCTTC.

The chain combines TRBV7-9 with TRBJ1-2; the D gene is possibly TRBD1 (5 bases). The V gene lost 0 bases and the J gene lost 0 bases, with 11 bases spanning the gap. From germline, CDR1 is SEHNR and CDR2 FQNEAQ (reference sequence). The CDR3 totals 16 residues. The CDR3 DNA is TGTGCCAGCAGCTTAGCGGGGGGATTCGCTAACTATGGCTACACCTTC. This gives the protein CASSLAGGFANYGYTF.

The rearrangement links TRBV6-1 to TRBJ1-5, with 7 bases identical to TRBD1. Germline loops: CDR1 MNHNS, CDR2 SASEGT. This CDR3 region has 15 residues. Trimming took 4 bases from V and 8 from J; bases not matched to a gene: 11. CDR3: CASSVGGQGEKPQHF. The CDR3, as DNA: TGTGCCAGCAGTGTCGGCGGGCAGGGGGAGAAGCCCCAGCATTTT.

The genes are TRBV10-3 and TRBJ1-5, with D possibly being TRBD1 (5 bases). The germline gives CDR1 ENHRY, CDR2 SYGVKD. The CDR3 has 14 amino acids. Trimming took 8 bases from V and 2 from J, leaving 13 bases between them. CDR3 amino acids: CAISAAGRNQPQHF. The CDR3 nucleotides read TGTGCCATCTCTGCGGCAGGGCGCAATCAGCCCCAGCATTTT.

This clonotype was detected many times. V and J are TRBV5-1 and TRBJ2-1; 13 nucleotides line up with TRBD2. CDR3 length: 15 amino acids. V shed 3 bases and J 7 bases; nucleotides not matched to a gene: 4. CDR1 and CDR2 from the germline V gene are SGHRS and YFSETQ. The CDR3 protein is CASSYRTSGGNEQFF. CDR3 sequence (DNA): TGCGCCAGCAGCTATAGGACTAGCGGGGGAAATGAGCAGTTCTTC.

The rearrangement joins TRBV2 to TRBJ2-7; D is ambiguous. This CDR3 is 17 amino acids long. CDR1 is SNHLY and CDR2 is FYNNEI in the germline V gene. Between the trimmed V and J ends, which lost 4 bases and 2 bases, there was a span of 21 bases. The CDR3 region has the DNA TGTGCCAGCAGTGCAAATATAAGGGCGTTTGGGACCTACGAGCAGTACTTC. Its translation is CASSANIRAFGTYEQYF.

A few counts support this clonotype. V and J are TRBV20-1 and TRBJ2-7; 7 bases match TRBD1. The CDR3 consists of 15 residues. CDR1 and CDR2 (germline): DFQATT, SNEGSKA (reference sequence). Losses at the gene ends were 6 bases for V and 2 bases for J; bases not matched to a gene: 13. This chain's CDR3 is CSAKRTGTAAYEQYF. In nucleotides, the CDR3 is TGCAGTGCCAAAAGGACCGGGACAGCCGCCTACGAGCAGTACTTC.

In this sample, this clonotype turned up a few times. No DNA is shown, since the ends of the CDR3 on it are uncertain; the CDR3 is the one TCRdb lists. The chain links TRBV6-5 to TRBJ2-5; TRBD1 was called by the table and not checked on the DNA. The CDR3 adds up to 15 amino acids, both ends counted. CDR1 is MNHEY and CDR2 is SVGAGI in the germline V gene. The CDR3 reads CASILDRGRVETQYF.

This clonotype was seen a few times. This chain joins TRBV20-1 and TRBJ1-2; D perhaps matches TRBD1 (6 bases). This CDR3 spans 13 amino acids. The germline V and J ends were trimmed by 6 bases and 7 bases, with 18 bases remaining between them. CDR1 and CDR2 from the germline V gene are DFQATT and SNEGSKA (reference sequence). DNA for the CDR3: TGCAGTGCAAACCGAGGGGGGTTGAGTGGCTACACCTTC. Protein: CSANRGGLSGYTF.

The sample holds a few counts of this clonotype. V usage is TRBV29-1 and J usage is TRBJ2-7; D tentatively reads TRBD1 or TRBD2 (5 bases each). CDR1 SQVTM and CDR2 ANQGSEA come from the germline V gene. The ends were cut back, 1 base at V and 6 bases at J, with 16 bases in the middle. The CDR3 totals 14 residues. CDR3 residues: CSVEVPARGTEQYF. As DNA, the CDR3 is TGCAGCGTTGAAGTGCCAGCGAGGGGAACCGAGCAGTACTTC.

This clonotype was counted many times. CDR3 sequence (DNA): TGTGCCAGCAGTCCCGGCAGCTATGGCTACACCTTC. This sequence encodes CASSPGSYGYTF. This sequence joins TRBV12-3 or TRBV12-4 and TRBJ1-2, with D hard to call. CDR3 length equals 12 residues. Trimming removed 5 bases at V and 4 bases at J, with 8 bases between.

This clonotype was counted a few times. V is TRBV12-3 or TRBV12-4 and J is TRBJ2-1; 9 bases agree with TRBD2. The CDR3 loop spans 15 amino acids. With 5 bases clipped from V and 7 bases from J, the junction kept 9 bases outside the gene matches. The CDR3 reads CASSTRAGGSNEQFF. The CDR3 DNA is TGTGCCAGCAGTACCCGAGCGGGAGGTAGTAATGAGCAGTTCTTC.

This clonotype was seen a few times. This sequence joins TRBV7-2 and TRBJ2-7, with TRBD2 identical over 7 bases. This CDR3 contains 14 residues. J was trimmed by 5 bases and V by 1 base; bases with no gene match: 5. Germline CDR1 and CDR2: SGHTA and FQGNSA. The CDR3 here is CASSLGLAADEQYF. CDR3 DNA sequence: TGTGCCAGCAGCTTAGGACTAGCTGCGGACGAGCAGTACTTC. Full variable domain (rest looked up from reference TRBV7-2 and TRBJ2-7): GAGVSQSPSNKVTEKGKDVELRCDPISGHTALYWYRQSLGQGLEFLIYFQGNSAPDKSGLPSDRFSAERTGGSVSTLTIQRTQQEDSAVYLCASSLGLAADEQYFGPGTRLTVT.